This T cell receptor beta chain was captured in a study of T-cell memory formation after mild COVID-19. Unmatched junction bases numbered 2, after V lost 8 bases and J lost 1 base. Germline V CDR1 and CDR2: WSHSY, SAAADI. The CDR3 extends over 14 amino acids. MiXCR, run by TCRdb on the 5' RACE reads, gives a single entry per CDR3 protein. The sample includes 470,000 or so distinct CDR3 sequences, roughly 25% of them seen just once. The receptor was isolated from an adult woman who had mild COVID-19 (a few samples of this study predate the infection). Cell type and time point are not known. Specimen: PBMCs or a T cell subset sorted from them (not recorded which). The J gene is TRBJ2-4, the V gene TRBV10-2; 10 bases map to TRBD2. CDR3: CASGAGGAKNIQYF. The DNA for the CDR3 is TGCGCCAGCGGAGCGGGAGGGGCCAAAAACATTCAGTACTTC.